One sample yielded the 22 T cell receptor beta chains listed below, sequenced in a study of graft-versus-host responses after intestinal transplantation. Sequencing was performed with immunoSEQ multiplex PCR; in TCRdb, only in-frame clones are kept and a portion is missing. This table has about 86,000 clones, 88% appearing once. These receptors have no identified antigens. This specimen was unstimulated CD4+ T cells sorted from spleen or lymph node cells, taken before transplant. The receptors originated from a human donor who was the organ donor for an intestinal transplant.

The CDR3 nucleotides read TGTGCCAGCAGCTTAGCGGTCGTAGCGGGAGGGGGCACAGATACGCAGTATTTT. As protein: CASSLAVVAGGGTDTQYF. The chain combines TRBV7-2 with TRBJ2-3; TRBD2 aligns across 11 bases. The J segment lost 1 base and the V segment lost 0 bases, leaving 6 bases of the junction unmatched. CDR1 and CDR2 (germline): SGHTA, FQGNSA. The CDR3 runs 18 residues.

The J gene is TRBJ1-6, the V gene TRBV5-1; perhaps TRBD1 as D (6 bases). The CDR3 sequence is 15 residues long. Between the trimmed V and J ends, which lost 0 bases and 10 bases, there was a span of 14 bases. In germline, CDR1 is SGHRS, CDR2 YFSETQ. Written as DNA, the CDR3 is TGCGCCAGCAGCTTGGCCTGGCGCGGGGGCTCACCCCTCCACTTT. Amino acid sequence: CASSLAWRGGSPLHF.

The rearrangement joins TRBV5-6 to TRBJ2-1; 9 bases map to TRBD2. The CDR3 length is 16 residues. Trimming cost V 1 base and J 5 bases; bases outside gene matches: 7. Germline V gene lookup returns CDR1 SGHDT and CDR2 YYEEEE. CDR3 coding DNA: TGTGCCAGCAGCTTGAAGGCTAGCGGGGCCAACAATGAGCAGTTCTTC. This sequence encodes CASSLKASGANNEQFF.

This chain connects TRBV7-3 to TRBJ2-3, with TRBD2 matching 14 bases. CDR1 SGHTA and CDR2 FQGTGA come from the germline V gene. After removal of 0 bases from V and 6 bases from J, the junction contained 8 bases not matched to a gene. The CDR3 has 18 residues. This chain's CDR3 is CASSLTGTSGGPRDTQYF. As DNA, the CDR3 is TGTGCCAGCAGCTTAACCGGGACTAGCGGGGGCCCACGGGATACGCAGTATTTT.

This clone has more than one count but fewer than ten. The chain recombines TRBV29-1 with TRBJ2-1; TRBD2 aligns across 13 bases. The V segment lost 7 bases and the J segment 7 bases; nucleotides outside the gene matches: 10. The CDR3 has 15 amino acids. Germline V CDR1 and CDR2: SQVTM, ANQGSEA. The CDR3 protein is CSAARTSGGGNEQFF. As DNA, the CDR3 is TGCAGCGCCGCTAGGACTAGCGGGGGAGGTAATGAGCAGTTCTTC.

The CDR3 DNA follows: TGCGCCAGCAGCCAAGTAGGCCGGGACAGGGTCGGGGATACGCAGTATTTT. Protein sequence: CASSQVGRDRVGDTQYF. The chain recombines TRBV4-1 with TRBJ2-3, with TRBD1 identical over 9 bases. The germline V gene has CDR1 MGHRA and CDR2 YSYEKL. Trimming cost V 1 base and J 6 bases; bases outside gene matches: 11. CDR3 size: 17 residues.

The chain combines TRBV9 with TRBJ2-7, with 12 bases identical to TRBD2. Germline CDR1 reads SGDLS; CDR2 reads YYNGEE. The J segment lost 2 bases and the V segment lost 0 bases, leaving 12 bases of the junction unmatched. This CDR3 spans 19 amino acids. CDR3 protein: CASSVVGTSGWIGPYEQYF. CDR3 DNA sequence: TGTGCCAGCAGCGTAGTGGGGACTAGCGGGTGGATTGGACCCTACGAGCAGTACTTC.

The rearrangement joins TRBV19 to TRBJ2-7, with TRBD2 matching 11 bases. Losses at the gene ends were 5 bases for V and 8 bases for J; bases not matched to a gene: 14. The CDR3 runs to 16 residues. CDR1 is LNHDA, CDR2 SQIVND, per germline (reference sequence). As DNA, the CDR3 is TGTGCCAGTAGTTCCCCGACTAGCGGGGAAGCAGAGAAGCAGTACTTC. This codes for CASSSPTSGEAEKQYF.

The CDR3, as DNA: TGTGCCAGCAGTCAACAACAGGGGGCAATTGAAAAACTGTTTTTT. Its protein product is CASSQQQGAIEKLFF. The chain combines TRBV7-9 with TRBJ1-4; TRBD1 matches 9 bases. V gave up 6 bases and J gave up 7 bases; unmatched junction bases: 9. CDR1 and CDR2 from the germline V gene are SEHNR and FQNEAQ (reference sequence). The CDR3 runs to 15 residues. Filled out from reference TRBV7-9 and TRBJ1-4, the complete variable domain reads DTGVSQNPRHKITKRGQNVTFRCDPISEHNRLYWYRQTLGQGPEFLTYFQNEAQLEKSRLLSDRFSAERPKGSFSTLEIQRTEQGDSAMYLCASSQQQGAIEKLFFGSGTQLSVL.

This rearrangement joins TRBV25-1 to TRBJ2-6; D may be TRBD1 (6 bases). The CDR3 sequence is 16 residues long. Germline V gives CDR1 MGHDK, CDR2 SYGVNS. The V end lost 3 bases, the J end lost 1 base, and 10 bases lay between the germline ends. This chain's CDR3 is CASSDRDKSGANVLTF. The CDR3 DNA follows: TGTGCCAGCAGTGACCGGGACAAATCTGGGGCCAACGTCCTGACTTTC.

The CDR3 region has the DNA TGTGCCAGTAGTCGCTCGACGGGGGAGACCCAGTACTTC. It is translated as CASSRSTGETQYF. The chain is built from TRBV19 and TRBJ2-5; the D gene is possibly TRBD2 (5 bases). Deletions cut 5 bases from V and 5 bases from J, with 12 bases between. The CDR3 has 13 residues. From germline, CDR1 is LNHDA and CDR2 SQIVND (reference sequence).

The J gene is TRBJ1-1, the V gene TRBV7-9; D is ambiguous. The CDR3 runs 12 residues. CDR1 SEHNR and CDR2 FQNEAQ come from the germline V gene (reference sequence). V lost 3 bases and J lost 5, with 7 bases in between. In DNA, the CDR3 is TGTGCCAGCAGCTTGGCGGGGACTGAAGCTTTCTTT. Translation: CASSLAGTEAFF.

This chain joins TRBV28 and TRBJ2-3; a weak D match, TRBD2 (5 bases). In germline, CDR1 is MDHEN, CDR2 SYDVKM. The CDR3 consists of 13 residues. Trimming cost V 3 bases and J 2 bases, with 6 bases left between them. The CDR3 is CASSLRATDTQYF. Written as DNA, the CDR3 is TGTGCCAGCAGTTTGCGGGCCACAGATACGCAGTATTTT.

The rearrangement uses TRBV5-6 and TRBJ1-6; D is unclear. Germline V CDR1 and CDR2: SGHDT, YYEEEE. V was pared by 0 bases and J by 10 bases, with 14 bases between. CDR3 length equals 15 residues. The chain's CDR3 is CASSLAGRPLSPLHF. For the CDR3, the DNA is TGTGCCAGCAGCTTGGCAGGCAGGCCCCTCTCACCCCTCCACTTT.

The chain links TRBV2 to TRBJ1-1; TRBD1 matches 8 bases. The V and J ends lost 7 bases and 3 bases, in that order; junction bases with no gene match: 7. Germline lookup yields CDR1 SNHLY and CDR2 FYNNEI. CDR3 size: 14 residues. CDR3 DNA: TGTGCCAGCAAGGGGGACAGGCTTCACACTGAAGCTTTCTTT. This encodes CASKGDRLHTEAFF.

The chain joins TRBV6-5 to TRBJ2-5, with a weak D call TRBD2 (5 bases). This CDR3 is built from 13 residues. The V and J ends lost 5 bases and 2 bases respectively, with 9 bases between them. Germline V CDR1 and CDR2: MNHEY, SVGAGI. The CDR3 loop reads CASSTGMQETQYF. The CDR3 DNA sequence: TGTGCCAGCAGTACCGGGATGCAAGAGACCCAGTACTTC.

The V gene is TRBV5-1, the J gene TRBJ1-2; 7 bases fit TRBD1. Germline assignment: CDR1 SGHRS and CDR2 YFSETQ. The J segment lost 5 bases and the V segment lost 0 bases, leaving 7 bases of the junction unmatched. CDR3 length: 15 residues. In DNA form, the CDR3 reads TGCGCCAGCAGCTTGGTAGCGGACAGGTTTTATGGCTACACCTTC. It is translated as CASSLVADRFYGYTF.

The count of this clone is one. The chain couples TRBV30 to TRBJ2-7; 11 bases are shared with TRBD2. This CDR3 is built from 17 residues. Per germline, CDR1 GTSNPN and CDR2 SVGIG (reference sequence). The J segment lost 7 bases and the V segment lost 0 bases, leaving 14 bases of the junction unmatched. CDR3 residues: CAWSVQASGGLGREQYF. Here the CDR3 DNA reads TGTGCCTGGAGTGTACAAGCTAGCGGGGGGCTGGGTCGAGAGCAGTACTTC. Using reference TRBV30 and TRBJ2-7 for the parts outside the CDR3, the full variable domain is SQTIHQWPATLVQPVGSPLSLECTVEGTSNPNLYWYRQAAGRGLQLLFYSVGIGQISSEVPQNLSASRPQDRQFILSSKKLLLSDSGFYLCAWSVQASGGLGREQYFGPGTRLTVT.

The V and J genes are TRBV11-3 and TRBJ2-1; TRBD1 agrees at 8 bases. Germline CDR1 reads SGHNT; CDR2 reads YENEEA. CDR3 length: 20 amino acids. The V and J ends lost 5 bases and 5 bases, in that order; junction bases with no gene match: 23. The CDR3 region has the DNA TGTGCCAGCAGCCGGGGTAAAGGGTCCCAGGGGGCGCGGGCTCACAATGAGCAGTTCTTC. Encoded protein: CASSRGKGSQGARAHNEQFF.

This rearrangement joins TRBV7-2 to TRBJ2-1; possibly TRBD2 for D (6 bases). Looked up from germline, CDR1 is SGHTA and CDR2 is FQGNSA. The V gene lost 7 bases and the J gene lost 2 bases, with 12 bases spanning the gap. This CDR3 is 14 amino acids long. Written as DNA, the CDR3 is TGTGCCAGCACCCTGGGGGGAACCTACAATGAGCAGTTCTTC. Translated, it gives CASTLGGTYNEQFF.

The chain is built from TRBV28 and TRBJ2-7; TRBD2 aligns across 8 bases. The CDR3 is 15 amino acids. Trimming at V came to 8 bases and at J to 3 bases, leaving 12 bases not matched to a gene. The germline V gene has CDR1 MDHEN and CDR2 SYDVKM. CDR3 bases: TGTGCCAGCCGGGGGGGTGGCAGGGGTAGCTACGAGCAGTACTTC. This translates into CASRGGGRGSYEQYF.

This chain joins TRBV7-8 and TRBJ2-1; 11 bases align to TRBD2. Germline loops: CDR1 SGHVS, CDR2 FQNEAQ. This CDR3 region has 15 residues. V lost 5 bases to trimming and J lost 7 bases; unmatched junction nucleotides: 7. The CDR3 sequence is CASSPRLAGQNEQFF. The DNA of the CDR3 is TGTGCCAGCAGCCCGAGACTAGCGGGGCAAAATGAGCAGTTCTTC.